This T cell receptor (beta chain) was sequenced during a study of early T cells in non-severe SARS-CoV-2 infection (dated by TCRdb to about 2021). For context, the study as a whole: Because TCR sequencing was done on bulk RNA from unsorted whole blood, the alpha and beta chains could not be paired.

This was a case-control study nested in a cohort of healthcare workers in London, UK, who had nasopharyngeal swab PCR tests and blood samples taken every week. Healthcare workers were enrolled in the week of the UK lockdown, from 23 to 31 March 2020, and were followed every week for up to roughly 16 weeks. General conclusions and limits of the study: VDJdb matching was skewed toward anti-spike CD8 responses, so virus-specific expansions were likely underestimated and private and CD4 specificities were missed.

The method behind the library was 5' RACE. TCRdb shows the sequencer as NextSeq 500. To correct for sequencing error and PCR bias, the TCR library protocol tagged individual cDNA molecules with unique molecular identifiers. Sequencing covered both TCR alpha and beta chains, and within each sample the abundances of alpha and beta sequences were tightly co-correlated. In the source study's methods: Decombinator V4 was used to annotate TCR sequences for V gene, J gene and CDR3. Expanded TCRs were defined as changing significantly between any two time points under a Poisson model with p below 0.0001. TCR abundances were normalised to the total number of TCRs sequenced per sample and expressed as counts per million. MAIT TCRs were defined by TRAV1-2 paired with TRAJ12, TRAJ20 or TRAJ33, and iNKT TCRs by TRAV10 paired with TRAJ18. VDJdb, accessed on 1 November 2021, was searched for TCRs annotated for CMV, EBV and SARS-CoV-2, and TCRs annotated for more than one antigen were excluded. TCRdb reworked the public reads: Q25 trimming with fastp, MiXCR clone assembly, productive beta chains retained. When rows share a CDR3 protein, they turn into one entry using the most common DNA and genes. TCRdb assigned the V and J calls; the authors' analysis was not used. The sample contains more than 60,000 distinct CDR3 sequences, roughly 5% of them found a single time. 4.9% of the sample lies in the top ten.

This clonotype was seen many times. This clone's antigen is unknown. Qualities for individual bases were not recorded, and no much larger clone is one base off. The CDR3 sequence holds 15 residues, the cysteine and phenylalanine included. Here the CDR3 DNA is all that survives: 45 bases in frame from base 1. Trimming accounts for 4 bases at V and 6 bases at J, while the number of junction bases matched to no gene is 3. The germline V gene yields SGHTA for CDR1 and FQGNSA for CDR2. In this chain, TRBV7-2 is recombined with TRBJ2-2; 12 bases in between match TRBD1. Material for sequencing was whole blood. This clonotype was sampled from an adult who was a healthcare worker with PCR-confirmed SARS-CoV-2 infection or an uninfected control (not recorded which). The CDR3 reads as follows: CASSSGTGGSGELFF. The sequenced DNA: TGTGCCAGCAGCTCAGGGACAGGGGGCTCCGGGGAGCTGTTTTTT.